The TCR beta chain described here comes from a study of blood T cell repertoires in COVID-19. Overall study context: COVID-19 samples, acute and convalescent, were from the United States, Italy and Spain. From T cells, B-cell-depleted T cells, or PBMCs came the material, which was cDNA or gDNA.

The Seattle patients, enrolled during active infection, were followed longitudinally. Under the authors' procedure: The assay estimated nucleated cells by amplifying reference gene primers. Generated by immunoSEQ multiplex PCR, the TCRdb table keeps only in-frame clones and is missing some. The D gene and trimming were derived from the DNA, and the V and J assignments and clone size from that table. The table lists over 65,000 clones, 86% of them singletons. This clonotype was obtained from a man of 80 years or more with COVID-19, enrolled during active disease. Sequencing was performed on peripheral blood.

The CDR3 nucleotides read TGTGCCAGCTCACCTGAACAGGGGAGAGAAAAACTGTTTTTT. Translation gives CASSPEQGREKLFF. The chain joins TRBV18 to TRBJ1-4; TRBD1 matches 7 bases. Germline values: CDR1 KGHSH, CDR2 LQKENI. V shed 3 bases and J 8 bases; nucleotides not matched to a gene: 6. This CDR3 spans 14 amino acids.